This T cell receptor (beta chain) is from a study of metastatic and nonmetastatic thyroid tumors. Nobody among the patients had been given any treatment before thyroid surgery. Study-wide results and limits: Reports indicated that malignant thyroid tumors showed significantly higher TCR beta diversity than benign nodules did, in blood and tumor.

Germline loops: CDR1 SGHDT, CDR2 YYEEEE. This CDR3 spans 16 amino acids. Losses at the gene ends were 2 bases for V and 2 bases for J; bases not matched to a gene: 9. This clone came up many times. What it binds is unknown. In the original processing: Variation in CDR3 across clinicopathological groups served as the basis for constructing a distant-metastasis classifier in papillary thyroid cancer. TCRdb re-called the PCR reads via MiXCR. The authors' filters were not applied to this entry. Here the sample spans about 93,000 clones, approximately 12% being singletons. Sequencing was performed on blood. V and J are TRBV5-6 and TRBJ2-7; 8 bases line up with TRBD1. The clonotype originates from a female donor with papillary thyroid cancer or a benign thyroid nodule (not recorded which). Some clones in this sample may be carry-over from other donors' samples. The CDR3 nucleotides read TGTGCCAGCAGCTTACTCCCCCAGGGGGCTACCTACGAGCAGTACTTC. Translated, it gives CASSLLPQGATYEQYF. The whole variable domain, filled in from reference TRBV5-6 and TRBJ2-7, reads DAGVTQSPTHLIKTRGQQVTLRCSPKSGHDTVSWYQQALGQGPQFIFQYYEEEERQRGNFPDRFSGHQFPNYSSELNVNALLLGDSALYLCASSLLPQGATYEQYFGPGTRLTVT.